This T cell receptor beta chain was sequenced during a study of shared clonotypes between healthy human individuals. Study-level findings and limits: Rarefaction analysis demonstrated incomplete sorted-subset sequencing notwithstanding large depth.

The naive CD8 population came from CD45RO-negative cells selected for CCR7, without terminally differentiated effector memory CD45RA+ cells. The table came from immunoSEQ multiplex PCR; TCRdb's copy has only in-frame clones and leaves some out. Of millions of clones listed, less than 95% are singletons. To note about this clone: The target antigen is unknown.

The length of the CDR3 is 11 residues. Germline loops: CDR1 SNHLY, CDR2 FYNNEI. With 4 bases removed from V and 12 bases from J, the gap between germline ends came to 10 bases. The genes are TRBV2 and TRBJ1-5; no definite D call. Sequences were obtained from naive CD8+ T cells sorted from blood. The TCR comes from a man aged 18 to 29 in good health. In nucleotides, the CDR3 is TGTGCCAGCAGTGGTGGGCCAGTCCAGCATTTT. Encoded protein: CASSGGPVQHF.